This T cell receptor beta chain was identified during a study of T cell repertoires in cytomegalovirus infection. Study information: It was the public TCR beta signatures that indicated both CMV infection and matching HLA type. The study's findings and limits: Cumulative public TCR beta family frequency identified CMV carriers with the relevant HLA. CMV-specific TCR beta clonotypes restricted by HLA-C were the ones dominating the ex vivo response.

TCRdb re-derived calls from the reads in MiXCR, one entry per CDR3 protein. This sample has hundreds of thousands of distinct CDR3 sequences; about 11% occur once, and the top ten carry 10%. Comments on this clonotype: Its antigen is not identified.

The source is a human donor in good health (CMV status not recorded). Some clones in this sample may be carry-over from other donors' samples. The sample comprised PBMCs.

CDR3 sequence reads: CASRLSIADSYEQYF. The CDR3 DNA reads as TGTGCCAGCAGACTATCTATAGCGGACTCCTACGAGCAGTACTTC. The V and J genes are TRBV3-1 and TRBJ2-7; weak D call: TRBD2 (6 bases). V shed 6 bases and J shed 0 bases, with 15 bases lying between them. This CDR3 comprises 15 residues. CDR1 is LGHDT and CDR2 is YNNKEL in the germline V gene (reference sequence).